Below, 14 T cell receptor beta chains from the same sample are listed, as sequenced in a study of T cell responses to AZD1222 COVID-19 vaccine. Measured with immunoSEQ multiplex PCR; TCRdb has only the in-frame clones, and not every one. The sample has 120,000 or so clones; around nine tenths are singletons. Sequenced material: peripheral blood, taken on day 0 of AZD1222 vaccination. Receptors were obtained from an adult in good health.

The rearrangement joins TRBV3-1 (or the pseudogene TRBV3-2) to TRBJ2-3; 10 bases match TRBD2. The germline V gene has CDR1 LGHDT and CDR2 YNNKEL (reference sequence). The V and J ends lost 2 bases and 3 bases, in that order; junction bases with no gene match: 2. CDR3 length: 15 amino acids. CDR3 sequence (DNA): TGTGCCAGCAGCCAATGGACTAGCGGAACAGATACGCAGTATTTT. It encodes CASSQWTSGTDTQYF.

The J gene is TRBJ1-2, the V gene TRBV19; D remains unclear. The CDR3 length is 14 residues. CDR1 and CDR2 (germline): LNHDA, SQIVND (reference sequence). V was shortened by 3 bases and J by 0 bases, with 8 bases between the two germline ends. The CDR3 region has the DNA TGTGCCAGTAGTATTTCCGGGTCTAACTATGGCTACACCTTC. It translates to CASSISGSNYGYTF. The variable domain in full, completed from reference TRBV19 and TRBJ1-2, reads DGGITQSPKYLFRKEGQNVTLSCEQNLNHDAMYWYRQDPGQGLRLIYYSQIVNDFQKGDIAEGYSVSREKKESFPLTVTSAQKNPTAFYLCASSISGSNYGYTFGSGTRLTVV.

The chain carries TRBV4-1 and TRBJ1-2; D gene uncertain. Germline V gives CDR1 MGHRA, CDR2 YSYEKL. V was cut by 4 bases and J by 8 bases, with 11 bases left in between. The CDR3 consists of 12 residues. CDR3 DNA sequence: TGCGCCAGCAGCCCTGAGGCGGGGGGCTACACCTTC. This gives the protein CASSPEAGGYTF.

The rearrangement links TRBV7-2 to TRBJ2-1; TRBD2 agrees at 11 bases. This CDR3 is 16 amino acids long. The V segment lost 6 bases and the J segment 7 bases; nucleotides outside the gene matches: 11. Germline V gene sequence: CDR1 SGHTA, CDR2 FQGNSA. CDR3 region: CASSQALAGGLNEQFF. The CDR3 DNA follows: TGTGCCAGCAGTCAAGCCTTAGCGGGAGGGTTAAATGAGCAGTTCTTC.

The chain uses TRBV7-9 and TRBJ1-1; D not certain. Trimming removed 4 bases from V and 2 bases from J, with 11 bases in between. CDR1 SEHNR and CDR2 FQNEAQ come from the germline V gene (reference sequence). This CDR3 is built from 14 residues. CDR3 region: CASSSRDFNTEAFF. In DNA, the CDR3 is TGTGCCAGCAGCTCGAGAGACTTTAACACTGAAGCTTTCTTT.

The chain is built from TRBV2 and TRBJ2-5, with D maybe TRBD1 (5 bases). CDR3 length: 13 residues. Trimming cost V 5 bases and J 1 base, with 8 bases left between them. From germline, CDR1 is SNHLY and CDR2 FYNNEI. The DNA for the CDR3 is TGTGCCAGCAGTCTAAGGGGCCAAGAGACCCAGTACTTC. Its translation: CASSLRGQETQYF.

The chain has TRBV2 and TRBJ2-7, with TRBD1 matching over 10 bases. Germline V CDR1 and CDR2: SNHLY, FYNNEI. Unmatched junction bases numbered 9, after V lost 2 bases and J lost 5 bases. This CDR3 is built from 16 residues. CDR3 nucleotide sequence: TGTGCCAGCAGTGAAATCTTTGATGGGACAGGGGACGAGCAGTACTTC. Its protein product is CASSEIFDGTGDEQYF. The variable domain in full, with the rest retrieved from reference TRBV2 and TRBJ2-7, is EPEVTQTPSHQVTQMGQEVILRCVPISNHLYFYWYRQILGQKVEFLVSFYNNEISEKSEIFDDQFSVERPDGSNFTLKIRSTKLEDSAMYFCASSEIFDGTGDEQYFGPGTRLTVT.

This chain uses TRBV7-2 with TRBJ2-1, with D unresolved. Germline V CDR1 and CDR2: SGHTA, FQGNSA. Trimming cost V 1 base and J 3 bases, with 10 bases left between them. The CDR3 runs 15 residues. CDR3 amino acids: CASSLVMGSYNEQFF. The CDR3 DNA follows: TGTGCCAGCAGCTTAGTGATGGGCAGCTACAATGAGCAGTTCTTC.

The J gene is TRBJ1-6, the V gene TRBV18; tentatively, D is TRBD1 (5 bases). CDR3 size: 15 residues. Germline CDR1 KGHSH, CDR2 LQKENI. Trimming shortened V by 3 bases and J by 2 bases, and 8 bases separated the two germline ends. CDR3 sequence (DNA): TGTGCCAGCTCACCGGGGGGAGCCTATAATTCACCCCTCCACTTT. Amino acids: CASSPGGAYNSPLHF.

This chain connects TRBV7-9 to TRBJ2-7, with D perhaps TRBD1 (6 bases). This CDR3 is 15 amino acids long. Germline lookup yields CDR1 SEHNR and CDR2 FQNEAQ (reference sequence). The V end was cut by 0 bases, the J end by 4 bases, with 13 bases between. The CDR3 nucleotides are TGTGCCAGCAGCTTAGCAGGGTCTCAGGGGTACGAGCAGTACTTC. This codes for CASSLAGSQGYEQYF.

The chain employs TRBV5-4 and TRBJ1-4, with TRBD1 matching 10 bases. The germline V gene encodes CDR1 SGHNT and CDR2 YYREEE (reference sequence). Trimming at V came to 4 bases and at J to 6 bases, leaving 3 bases not matched to a gene. The CDR3 is 14 amino acids. CDR3 region: CASSRDRGDEKLFF. The DNA of the CDR3 is TGTGCCAGCAGCCGGGACAGGGGAGATGAAAAACTGTTTTTT.

The CDR3 loop reads CASSMAGSGANVLTF. CDR3 bases: TGTGCCAGTAGTATGGCGGGATCTGGGGCCAACGTCCTGACTTTC. The chain joins TRBV19 to TRBJ2-6, with a tentative D call TRBD2 (6 bases). CDR3 length: 15 amino acids. Trimming removed 3 bases from V and 1 base from J, with 7 bases in between. CDR1 is LNHDA and CDR2 is SQIVND in the germline V gene (reference sequence).

The chain couples TRBV6-4 to TRBJ2-1; possible D gene TRBD2, 5 bases. Germline V gene lookup returns CDR1 MRHNA and CDR2 SNTAGT. The CDR3 has 16 amino acids. Trimming removed 0 bases at V and 0 bases at J, with 9 bases between. The CDR3 here is CASSDSRGSSYNEQFF. The DNA for the CDR3 is TGTGCCAGCAGTGACTCGAGAGGGAGCTCCTACAATGAGCAGTTCTTC.

The chain combines TRBV27 with TRBJ2-3, with D possibly TRBD1 on 5 matching bases. Germline CDR1 and CDR2: MNHEY and SMNVEV (reference sequence). CDR3 length: 11 residues. Deletions cut 9 bases from V and 11 bases from J, with 15 bases between. The CDR3: CASSPGARQYF. In nucleotides, the CDR3 is TGTGCCAGTAGTCCTGGGGCCAGGCAGTATTTT.